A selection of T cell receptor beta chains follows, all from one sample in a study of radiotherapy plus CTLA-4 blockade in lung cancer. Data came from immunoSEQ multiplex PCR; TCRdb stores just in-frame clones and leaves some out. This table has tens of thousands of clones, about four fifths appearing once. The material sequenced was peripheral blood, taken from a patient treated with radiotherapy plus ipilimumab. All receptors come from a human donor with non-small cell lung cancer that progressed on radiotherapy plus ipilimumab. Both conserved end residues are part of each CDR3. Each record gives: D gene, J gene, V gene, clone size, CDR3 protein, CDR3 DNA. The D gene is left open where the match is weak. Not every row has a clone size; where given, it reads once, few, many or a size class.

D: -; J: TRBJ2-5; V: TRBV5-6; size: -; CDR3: CASSAGAQETQYF; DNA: TGTGCCAGCAGCGCAGGGGCCCAAGAGACCCAGTACTTC
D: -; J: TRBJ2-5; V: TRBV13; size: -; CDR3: CASSPPTPETQYF; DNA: TGTGCCAGCAGCCCTCCCACTCCAGAGACCCAGTACTTC
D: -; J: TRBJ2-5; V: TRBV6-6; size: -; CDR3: CASSHGAETQYF; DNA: TGTGCCAGCAGCCACGGGGCGGAGACCCAGTACTTC
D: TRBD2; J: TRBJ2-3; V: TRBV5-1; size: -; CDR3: CASSASGGSSTDTQYF; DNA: TGCGCCAGCAGTGCTAGCGGGGGGTCTAGCACAGATACGCAGTATTTT
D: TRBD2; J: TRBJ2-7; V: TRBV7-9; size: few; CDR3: CASSQYGLAAEQYF; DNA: TGTGCCAGCAGCCAATATGGACTAGCGGCGGAGCAGTACTTC
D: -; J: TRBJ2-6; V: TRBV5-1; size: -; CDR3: CASSTGQNLWSGANVLTF; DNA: TGCGCCAGCAGTACAGGACAGAACCTTTGGTCTGGGGCCAACGTCCTGACTTTC
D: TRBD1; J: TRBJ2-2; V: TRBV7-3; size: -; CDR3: CASSLSRTGGTGELFF; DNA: TGTGCCAGCAGCTTAAGTCGGACAGGGGGCACCGGGGAGCTGTTTTTT
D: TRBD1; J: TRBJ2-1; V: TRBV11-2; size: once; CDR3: CASSLTGTGSNEQFF; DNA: TGTGCCAGCAGCTTGACCGGGACAGGGAGCAATGAGCAGTTCTTC
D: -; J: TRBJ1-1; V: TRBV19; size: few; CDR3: CASSPAGGAEAFF; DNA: TGTGCCAGTAGTCCCGCAGGAGGGGCTGAAGCTTTCTTT
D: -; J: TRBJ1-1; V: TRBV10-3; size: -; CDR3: CAIRTDSPEAFF; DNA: TGTGCCATCAGGACGGACAGCCCTGAAGCTTTCTTT
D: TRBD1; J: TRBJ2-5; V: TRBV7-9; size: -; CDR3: CASSRRGIETQYF; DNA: TGTGCCAGCAGCCGCAGGGGGATAGAGACCCAGTACTTC
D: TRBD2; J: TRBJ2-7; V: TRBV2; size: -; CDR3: CASLKVKAGEQYF; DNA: TGTGCCAGCCTCAAGGTCAAAGCGGGGGAACAGTACTTC
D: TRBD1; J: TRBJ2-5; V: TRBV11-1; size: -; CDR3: CASSSDRGEETQYF; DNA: TGTGCCAGCAGCTCAGACAGGGGTGAAGAGACCCAGTACTTC
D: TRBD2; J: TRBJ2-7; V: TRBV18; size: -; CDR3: CASSPPSGREEQYF; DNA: TGTGCCAGCTCACCACCCAGCGGGAGGGAGGAGCAGTACTTC
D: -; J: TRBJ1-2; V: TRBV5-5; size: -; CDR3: CASSYSPGRLTGPGYTF; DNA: TGTGCCAGCAGCTATTCTCCCGGGCGCCTAACGGGTCCTGGCTACACCTTC
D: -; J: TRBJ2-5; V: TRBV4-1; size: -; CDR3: CASSQVGSQETQYF; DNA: TGCGCCAGCAGCCAAGTGGGCAGCCAAGAGACCCAGTACTTC
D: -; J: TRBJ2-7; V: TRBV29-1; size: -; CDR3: CSVAEGSYEQYF; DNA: TGCAGCGTTGCAGAGGGCTCCTACGAGCAGTACTTC